This TCR beta chain was obtained from a study of blood T cell repertoires in COVID-19. Study information: Sources were T cells, B-cell-depleted T cells, or PBMCs; the material itself was cDNA or gDNA.

This CDR3 is 15 amino acids long. V gave up 6 bases and J gave up 4 bases; unmatched junction bases: 10. Per the germline V gene, CDR1 is MNHEY and CDR2 is SMNVEV (reference sequence). As originally analysed: Reference gene primers were amplified, and this amplification served to estimate nucleated cell counts. Sequencing was performed with immunoSEQ multiplex PCR; in TCRdb, only in-frame clones are kept and a portion is missing. V, J and clone size are taken as reported in that table, and D and trimming were inferred from the DNA itself. The sample contains about 160,000 clones, more than 90% of which appear only once.

Sequencing was done on a sample of peripheral blood. The sequence came from a man aged 45 to 65 with acute or convalescent COVID-19. The rearrangement uses TRBV27 and TRBJ2-5; 8 bases are a match to TRBD2. The CDR3 is CASSPGTRGRETQYF. The CDR3 nucleotides read TGTGCCAGCAGCCCGGGGACTAGGGGAAGAGAGACCCAGTACTTC.